This TCR beta chain was sequenced in a study of blood T cell repertoires in COVID-19. About the study: COVID-19 samples, acute and convalescent, were from the United States, Italy and Spain. T cells, B-cell-depleted T cells, or PBMCs provided the cDNA or gDNA that served as material.

In the authors' methods: Cell counts per sample came from amplifying reference gene primers. Produced via immunoSEQ multiplex PCR; TCRdb's table is partial and in-frame only. The DNA gave D and trimming, while V, J and clone size come from that table. Among approximately 180,000 clones listed, 88% were seen once. The CDR3 sequence is 16 residues long. CDR1 and CDR2 (germline): SEHNR, FQNEAQ (reference sequence). V lost 2 bases and J 2 bases, leaving 14 bases between the germline ends. This TCR came from a human donor in a cohort sampled during active COVID-19. V is TRBV7-9 and J is TRBJ2-3, with D possibly TRBD1 on 6 matching bases. The specimen sequenced was peripheral blood. The DNA of the CDR3 is TGTGCCAGCAGCTTATTAGGGGGTTATAACACAGATACGCAGTATTTT. This sequence encodes CASSLLGGYNTDTQYF.